Below, 8 T cell receptor beta chains from the same sample are listed, as sequenced in a study of a mutant IDH1 vaccine in newly diagnosed glioma. Time point specified: baseline, week 1 (first vaccination visit). Noted treatment: pre-vaccination baseline after standard-of-care therapy. Here immunoSEQ multiplex PCR was the method, and the copy in TCRdb shows in-frame clones only, minus some. This table has about 68,000 clones, 79% appearing once. The sample was PBMCs, taken from a glioma patient treated with radiotherapy, temozolomide or both. Receptors were obtained from a middle-aged man with glioma.

This clone was picked up a small number of times. The CDR3 loop reads CASSAGGRTEAFF. CDR3 nucleotides: TGCGCCAGCAGCGCAGGGGGAAGGACTGAAGCTTTCTTT. The gene calls are TRBV5-1 and TRBJ1-1; 7 bases align to TRBD1. V lost 4 bases to trimming and J lost 5 bases; unmatched junction nucleotides: 5. There are 13 residues in the CDR3. In germline, CDR1 is SGHRS, CDR2 YFSETQ.

J is TRBJ1-2 and V is TRBV6-5; D is ambiguous. The CDR3 runs to 15 residues. Trimming pared 2 bases from V and 7 bases from J, leaving 17 bases between. Germline V CDR1 and CDR2: MNHEY, SVGAGI. CDR3 in DNA: TGTGCCAGCAGTTACGAGGAGGGAAGTCTCCTTGGCTACACCTTC. This translates into CASSYEEGSLLGYTF.

This clone was seen a handful of times. This chain links TRBV6-1 with TRBJ1-1, with TRBD1 matching 8 bases. V lost 1 base to trimming and J lost 2 bases; unmatched junction nucleotides: 9. Looked up from germline, CDR1 is MNHNS and CDR2 is SASEGT. The CDR3 is made up of 17 amino acids. CDR3 DNA sequence: TGTGCCAGCAGTGAAGGGACAGGGTACCGGCTAAACACTGAAGCTTTCTTT. Its protein product is CASSEGTGYRLNTEAFF.

J is TRBJ1-1 and V is TRBV19; no definite D call. The V gene's germline CDR1 is LNHDA and CDR2 SQIVND (reference sequence). This CDR3 comprises 14 residues. Trimming removed 1 base from V and 0 bases from J, with 6 bases in between. The CDR3 region is CASSIARVNTEAFF. The CDR3 DNA sequence: TGTGCCAGTAGTATAGCCCGGGTGAACACTGAAGCTTTCTTT.

This chain connects TRBV28 to TRBJ1-4; D possibly corresponds to TRBD1 (6 bases). The ends were cut back, 5 bases at V and 8 bases at J, with 12 bases in the middle. CDR3 length: 13 amino acids. Germline CDR1 reads MDHEN; CDR2 reads SYDVKM. CDR3 bases: TGTGCCAGCAGTGCAGGGGAGAGGGAAAAACTGTTTTTT. Protein: CASSAGEREKLFF.

V and J are TRBV5-5 and TRBJ1-5, with a tentative D call TRBD1 (6 bases). CDR1 is SGHKS, CDR2 YYEKEE, per germline (reference sequence). The CDR3 loop spans 16 amino acids. The V end was cut by 3 bases, the J end by 0 bases, with 13 bases between. The CDR3 coding sequence is TGTGCCAGCAGCTCTGACAGGATCGGTAGCAATCAGCCCCAGCATTTT. This sequence encodes CASSSDRIGSNQPQHF.

The V and J genes are TRBV6-6 and TRBJ1-1; tentatively, D is TRBD1 (5 bases). The CDR3 totals 14 residues. In germline, CDR1 is MNHNY, CDR2 SVGAGI (reference sequence). V lost 5 bases and J lost 1, with 11 bases in between. This CDR3 is CASSVRGPNTEAFF. DNA for the CDR3: TGTGCCAGCAGTGTGCGGGGCCCGAACACTGAAGCTTTCTTT.

J is TRBJ2-3 and V is TRBV4-3; no reliable D call. The CDR3 is 15 amino acids. V lost 3 bases, J lost 6 bases, and 16 bases lay in between. Looked up from germline, CDR1 is LGHNA and CDR2 is YSLEER. Written as DNA, the CDR3 is TGCGCCAGCAGCCATGGGTCAGGAGAACCGGATACGCAGTATTTT. Its translation is CASSHGSGEPDTQYF.